A selection of T cell receptor beta chains follows, all from one sample in a study of blood T cell repertoires in COVID-19. Profiled with immunoSEQ multiplex PCR; TCRdb holds only in-frame clones, not every one. The data contain around 60,000 clones, 88% of them singletons. Input material: peripheral blood. The source of these receptors is a middle-aged man with active COVID-19. Both conserved end residues are part of each CDR3.

v_gene	j_gene	CDR3aa
TRBV10-3	TRBJ2-7	CAISETGDSEQYF
TRBV3-1/TRBV3-2	TRBJ2-2	CASMTGTPNTGELFF
TRBV6-2/TRBV6-3	TRBJ2-1	CASSGGVYNEQFF
TRBV6-4	TRBJ2-3	CASSYLAGERNTQYF
TRBV7-9	TRBJ2-5	CASSFGTSRETQYF
TRBV10-3	TRBJ1-1	CAISGPVITEAFF
TRBV18	TRBJ1-3	CASSPPSGTGHSGNTIYF
TRBV9	TRBJ1-1	CASSKRAGTNTEAFF
TRBV7-8	TRBJ1-2	CASSFVRGDGYTF
TRBV15	TRBJ2-7	CATAPGGASYEQYF
TRBV7-2	TRBJ2-2	CASSWTGGTTGELFF
TRBV15	TRBJ2-5	CATSREPDRGETQYF
TRBV5-1	TRBJ1-5	CASSLDINQPQHF
TRBV7-6	TRBJ2-1	CASSLGFRASGNEQFF
TRBV9	TRBJ2-7	CASGVGAGGYEQYF
TRBV9	TRBJ2-5	CASSVSSGGRETQYF
TRBV5-6	TRBJ1-6	CASSPPGVTHSPLHF
TRBV27	TRBJ2-2	CASSQAGGAKGGELFF
TRBV3-1/TRBV3-2	TRBJ1-2	CASSQGGSGNGYTF
TRBV5-1	TRBJ2-2	CASSQGRDTGELFF
TRBV18	TRBJ2-3	CASSPGQGTDTQYF
TRBV19	TRBJ1-1	CASSIRQGGTEAFF
TRBV19	TRBJ2-5	CASSWTSGGAGETQYF
TRBV3-1/TRBV3-2	TRBJ2-2	CASSPIRGDTGELFF
TRBV19	TRBJ1-2	CASLITGTGAFYGYTF
TRBV6-4	TRBJ1-2	CASSEGIQGLDGYTF
TRBV11-2	TRBJ1-2	CASSSLRRAGGGYTF
TRBV7-2	TRBJ1-1	CASSLAQKDLAEAFF
TRBV4-2	TRBJ2-3	CASSQDVSGGQYF
TRBV7-2	TRBJ1-6	CASSTFRDIASPLHF
TRBV9	TRBJ1-4	CASSRSTGTGEKLFF
TRBV7-9	TRBJ2-5	CASSPDKQETQYF
TRBV4-2	TRBJ2-5	CASSPPGAGGETQYF
TRBV2	TRBJ1-3	CASSESGGKYSGNTIYF
TRBV2	TRBJ2-2	CASRDRQGVRELFF
TRBV5-4	TRBJ2-1	CASSLTGGADEQFF
TRBV19	TRBJ1-6	CASSPPKWGGTNNSPLHF
TRBV6-5	TRBJ1-2	CASQGYTGDGYTF
TRBV21-1	TRBJ1-6	CASSDGHRQRSSYNSPLHF
TRBV6-5	TRBJ1-2	CASSLTGYYGYTF
TRBV5-1	TRBJ2-5	CASSWGGQETQYF
TRBV5-5	TRBJ2-5	CASSLGERSTGETQYF
TRBV15	TRBJ1-1	CATSSNKNTEAFF
TRBV19	TRBJ2-4	CASVNRGAKNIQYF
TRBV4-1	TRBJ2-1	CASSQAAGQGINEQFF
TRBV3-1/TRBV3-2	TRBJ2-5	CASSRTSGGYQETQYF
TRBV3-1/TRBV3-2	TRBJ1-4	CASSHPQQGTKEKLFF
TRBV7-9	TRBJ1-6	CASSFSGTNYNSPLHF
TRBV18	TRBJ1-3	CASSPLGSTFSGNTIYF
TRBV3-1/TRBV3-2	TRBJ2-5	CASSQDLMSLETQYF
TRBV5-6	TRBJ2-5	CASSPATRTGQETQYF
TRBV6-5	TRBJ2-5	CASRGTVQETQYF
TRBV12-3/TRBV12-4	TRBJ2-7	CASSLGQIYEQYF